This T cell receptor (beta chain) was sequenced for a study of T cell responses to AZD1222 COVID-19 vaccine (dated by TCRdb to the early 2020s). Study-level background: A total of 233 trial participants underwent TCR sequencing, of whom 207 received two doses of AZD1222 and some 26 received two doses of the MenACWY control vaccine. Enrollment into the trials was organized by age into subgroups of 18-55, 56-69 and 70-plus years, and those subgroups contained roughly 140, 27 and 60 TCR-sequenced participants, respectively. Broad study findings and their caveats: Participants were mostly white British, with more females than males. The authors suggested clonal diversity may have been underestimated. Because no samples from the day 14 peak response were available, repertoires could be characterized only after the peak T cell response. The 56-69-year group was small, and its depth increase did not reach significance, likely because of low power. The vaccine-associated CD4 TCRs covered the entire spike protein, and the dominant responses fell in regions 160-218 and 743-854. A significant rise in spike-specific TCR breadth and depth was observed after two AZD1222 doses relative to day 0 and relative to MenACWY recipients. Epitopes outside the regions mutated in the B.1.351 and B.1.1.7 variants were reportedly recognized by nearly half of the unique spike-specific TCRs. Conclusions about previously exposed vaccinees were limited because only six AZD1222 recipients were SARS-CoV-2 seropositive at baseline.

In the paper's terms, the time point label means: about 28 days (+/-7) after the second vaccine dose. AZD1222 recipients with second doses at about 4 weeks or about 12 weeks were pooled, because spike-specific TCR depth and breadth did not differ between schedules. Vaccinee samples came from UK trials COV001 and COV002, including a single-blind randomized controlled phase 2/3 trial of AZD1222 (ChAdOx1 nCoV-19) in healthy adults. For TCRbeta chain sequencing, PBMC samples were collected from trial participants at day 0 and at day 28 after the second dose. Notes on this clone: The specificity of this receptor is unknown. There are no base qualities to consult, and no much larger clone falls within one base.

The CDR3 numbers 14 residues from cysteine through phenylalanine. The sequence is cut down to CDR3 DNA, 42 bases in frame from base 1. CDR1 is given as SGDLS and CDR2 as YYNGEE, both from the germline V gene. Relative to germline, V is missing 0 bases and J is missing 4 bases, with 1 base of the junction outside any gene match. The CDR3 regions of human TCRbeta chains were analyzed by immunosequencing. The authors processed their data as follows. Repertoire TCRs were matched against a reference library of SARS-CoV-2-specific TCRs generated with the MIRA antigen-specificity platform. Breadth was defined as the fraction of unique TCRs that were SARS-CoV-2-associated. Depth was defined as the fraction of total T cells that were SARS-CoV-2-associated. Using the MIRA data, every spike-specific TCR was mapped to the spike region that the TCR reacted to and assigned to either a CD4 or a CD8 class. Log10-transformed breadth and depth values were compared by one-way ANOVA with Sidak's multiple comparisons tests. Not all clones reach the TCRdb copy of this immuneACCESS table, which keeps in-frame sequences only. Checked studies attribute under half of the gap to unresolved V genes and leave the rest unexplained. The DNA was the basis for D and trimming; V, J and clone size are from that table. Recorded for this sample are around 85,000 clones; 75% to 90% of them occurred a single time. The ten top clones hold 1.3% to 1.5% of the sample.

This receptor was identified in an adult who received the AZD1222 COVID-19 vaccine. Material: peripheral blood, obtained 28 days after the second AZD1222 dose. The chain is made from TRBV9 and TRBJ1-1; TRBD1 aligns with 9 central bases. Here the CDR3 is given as CASSVETGGTEAFF. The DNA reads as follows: TGTGCCAGCAGCGTAGAGACAGGGGGCACTGAAGCTTTCTTT.